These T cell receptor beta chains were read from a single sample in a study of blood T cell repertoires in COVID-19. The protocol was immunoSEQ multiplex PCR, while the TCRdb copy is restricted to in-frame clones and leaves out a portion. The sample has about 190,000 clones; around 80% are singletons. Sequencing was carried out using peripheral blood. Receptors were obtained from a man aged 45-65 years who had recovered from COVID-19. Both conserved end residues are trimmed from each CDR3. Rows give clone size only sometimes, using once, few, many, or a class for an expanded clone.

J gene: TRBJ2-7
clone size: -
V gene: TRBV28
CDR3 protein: ASSLAATGEQY

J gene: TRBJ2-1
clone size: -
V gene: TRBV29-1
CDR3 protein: SLLGQGVYNEQF

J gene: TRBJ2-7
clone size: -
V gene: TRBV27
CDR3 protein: ASSLRFPGQGNYEQY

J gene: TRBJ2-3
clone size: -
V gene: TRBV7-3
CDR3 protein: ASSLVAGGPGDTQY

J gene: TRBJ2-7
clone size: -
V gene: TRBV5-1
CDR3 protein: ASSQGTGYEQY

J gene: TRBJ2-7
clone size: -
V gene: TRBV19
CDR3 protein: ASSKQAGYEQY

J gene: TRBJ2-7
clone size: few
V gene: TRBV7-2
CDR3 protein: ASSLSTGGRQY

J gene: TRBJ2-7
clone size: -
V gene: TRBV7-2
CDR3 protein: ASSLGTSVEQY

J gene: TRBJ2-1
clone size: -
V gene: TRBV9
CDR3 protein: ASSVRGMDEQF

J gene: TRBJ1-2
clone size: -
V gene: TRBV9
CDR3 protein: ASSASTGYNYGYT

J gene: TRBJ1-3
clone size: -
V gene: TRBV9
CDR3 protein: ASSVGLSGSSGNTIY

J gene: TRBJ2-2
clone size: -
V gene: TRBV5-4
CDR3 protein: ASSLVPWEATGELF

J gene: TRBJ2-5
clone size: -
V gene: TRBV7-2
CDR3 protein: ASSLYGERGETQY

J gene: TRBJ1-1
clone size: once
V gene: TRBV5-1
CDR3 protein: ASSPSTGENTEAF

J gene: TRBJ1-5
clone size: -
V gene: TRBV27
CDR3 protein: ASRPGGLRGQPQH

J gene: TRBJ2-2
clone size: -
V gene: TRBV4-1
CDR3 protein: ASSQPYTGELF

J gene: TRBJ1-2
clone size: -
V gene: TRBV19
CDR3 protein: ASRDPGQRLYGYT